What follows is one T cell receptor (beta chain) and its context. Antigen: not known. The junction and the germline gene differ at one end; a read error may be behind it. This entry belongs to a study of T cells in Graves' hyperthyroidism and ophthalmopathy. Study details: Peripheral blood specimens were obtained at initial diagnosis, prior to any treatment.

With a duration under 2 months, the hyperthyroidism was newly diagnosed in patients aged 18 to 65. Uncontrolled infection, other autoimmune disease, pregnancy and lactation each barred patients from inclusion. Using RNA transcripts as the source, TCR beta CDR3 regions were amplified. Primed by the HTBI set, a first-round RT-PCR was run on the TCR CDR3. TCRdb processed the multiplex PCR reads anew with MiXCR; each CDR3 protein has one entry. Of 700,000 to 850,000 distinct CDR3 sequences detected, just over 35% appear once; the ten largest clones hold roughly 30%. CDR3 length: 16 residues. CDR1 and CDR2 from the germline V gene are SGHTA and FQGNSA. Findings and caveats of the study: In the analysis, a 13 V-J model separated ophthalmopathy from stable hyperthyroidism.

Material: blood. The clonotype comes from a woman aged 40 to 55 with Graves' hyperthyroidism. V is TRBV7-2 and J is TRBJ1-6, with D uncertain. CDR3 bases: TGCGCCAGCAGCCAATCCACTTCGATGAGAGGTTCACCCCTCCACTTT. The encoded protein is CASSQSTSMRGSPLHF.